Included here is one T cell receptor beta chain sequence, with context. This specimen belongs to a study of T cell changes during pregnancy in multiple sclerosis. Assay: immunoSEQ multiplex PCR; the TCRdb copy retains only in-frame clones and omits some. The sample lists around 72,000 clones, about nine tenths occurring once. The ends were cut back, 6 bases at V and 1 base at J, with 15 bases in the middle. In germline, CDR1 is MNHNS, CDR2 SASEGT. This CDR3 comprises 15 residues. This sequence was found in a female donor in good health, enrolled as a control in a pregnancy study. The V call is TRBV6-1, the J call TRBJ1-2; no definite D call. The sample here was peripheral blood, taken in the third trimester of pregnancy. CDR3 nucleotide sequence: TGTGCCAGCAGGGCCAGGAACCCCCTTAACTATGGCTACACCTTC. Its protein is CASRARNPLNYGYTF.